A selection of T cell receptor beta chains follows, all from one sample in a study of T cells in Graves' hyperthyroidism and ophthalmopathy. One entry per CDR3 protein, called by TCRdb with MiXCR from the multiplex PCR reads. Counted here are hundreds of thousands of distinct CDR3 sequences, 45% occurring once; the ten biggest clones make up roughly 6.5%. The material sequenced was peripheral blood or thyroid tissue (not recorded which). These receptors were taken from an adult man with Graves' disease, either hyperthyroidism or ophthalmopathy (not recorded which). The CDR3 runs from the conserved cysteine through the conserved F or W. D genes are given only for firm matches. The size of a clone is reported for some rows only, either as once, few or many, or as a class for expanded clones.

V: TRBV3-1
J: TRBJ1-1
D: NA
size: NA
DNA: TGTGCCAGCAGCGACAGGCCCCGGTCACCTGAAGCTTTCTTT
CDR3: CASSDRPRSPEAFF

V: TRBV7-6
J: TRBJ1-6
D: NA
size: many
DNA: TGTGCCAGCAGCCCGACGGTAGGAGGCTCACCCCTCCACTTT
CDR3: CASSPTVGGSPLHF

V: TRBV13
J: TRBJ1-2
D: NA
size: NA
DNA: TGTGCCAGCACTAAGGGTGGCAACTATGGCTACACCTTC
CDR3: CASTKGGNYGYTF

V: TRBV9
J: TRBJ2-7
D: TRBD2
size: NA
DNA: TGTGCCAGCAGCGGAGGACTAGCGGAGGCCGACTACGAGCAGTACTTC
CDR3: CASSGGLAEADYEQYF

V: TRBV14
J: TRBJ1-1
D: NA
size: NA
DNA: TGTGCCAGCAGCCAAGATCATCTTGCCGGTGAAGCTTTCTTT
CDR3: CASSQDHLAGEAFF

V: TRBV20-1
J: TRBJ1-1
D: NA
size: NA
DNA: TGCAGTGCTAGGCGGGACACGGACGTCACTGAAGCTTTCTTT
CDR3: CSARRDTDVTEAFF

V: TRBV7-9
J: TRBJ2-5
D: NA
size: NA
DNA: TGTGCCAGCAGCTTCGGGGTGGGAGAAGAGACCCAGTACTTC
CDR3: CASSFGVGEETQYF

V: TRBV20-1
J: TRBJ2-5
D: NA
size: NA
DNA: TGCAGTGCTAGTGAGGGGGGCACAGAGACCCAGTACTTC
CDR3: CSASEGGTETQYF

V: TRBV6-5
J: TRBJ1-2
D: NA
size: NA
DNA: TGTGCCAGCAGTCTAACAGAGGACCTGAACTATGGCTACACCTTC
CDR3: CASSLTEDLNYGYTF

V: TRBV7-9
J: TRBJ2-7
D: NA
size: NA
DNA: TGTGCCAGCAGCCCCACAGGGGGGGACTACGAGCAGTACTTC
CDR3: CASSPTGGDYEQYF

V: TRBV15
J: TRBJ1-6
D: TRBD1
size: NA
DNA: TGTGCCACCAGCCACCGGGACAGGAGGAATTCACCCCTCCACTTT
CDR3: CATSHRDRRNSPLHF

V: TRBV7-9
J: TRBJ2-5
D: TRBD1
size: few
DNA: TGTGCCAGCAGCGCAGACTCGGGACAGAACCAAGAGACCCAGTACTTC
CDR3: CASSADSGQNQETQYF

V: TRBV5-1
J: TRBJ2-7
D: NA
size: few
DNA: TGCGCCAGCAACTTGACACCGGGGGACGAGCAGTACTTC
CDR3: CASNLTPGDEQYF

V: TRBV20-1
J: TRBJ1-4
D: TRBD1
size: NA
DNA: TGCAGTGCCAGCTACGACAGGGGGAATGAGAAACTGTTTTTT
CDR3: CSASYDRGNEKLFF

V: TRBV12-5
J: TRBJ1-5
D: NA
size: NA
DNA: TGTGCCAGCAGTCATCGGGGAGGCAATCAGCCCCAGCATTTT
CDR3: CASSHRGGNQPQHF

V: TRBV20-1
J: TRBJ1-4
D: NA
size: few
DNA: TGCAGTGCTAAGGGGGGGCATGGTAATGAAAAACTGTTTTTT
CDR3: CSAKGGHGNEKLFF

V: TRBV6-1
J: TRBJ2-7
D: NA
size: NA
DNA: TGTGCCAGCAGCGACTACGAGCAGTACTTC
CDR3: CASSDYEQYF

V: TRBV7-6
J: TRBJ1-3
D: TRBD1
size: many
DNA: TGTGCCAGCAGCCCGGACAGGGCTACTGGAAACACCATATATTTT
CDR3: CASSPDRATGNTIYF

V: TRBV4-1
J: TRBJ1-6
D: NA
size: NA
DNA: TGCGCCAGCAGCCAGGACAGCGGCCCCGCTAATTCACCCCTCCACTTT
CDR3: CASSQDSGPANSPLHF

V: TRBV20-1
J: TRBJ1-5
D: TRBD1
size: NA
DNA: TGCAGTGCAGTACAGGGGGCCAGTAGCAATCAGCCCCAGCATTTT
CDR3: CSAVQGASSNQPQHF

V: TRBV20-1
J: TRBJ2-7
D: TRBD2
size: NA
DNA: TGCAGTGCTCGGATACTAGCGGGGGGTGCCTACGAGCAGTACTTC
CDR3: CSARILAGGAYEQYF

V: TRBV9
J: TRBJ1-2
D: NA
size: NA
DNA: TGTGCCAGCGTGCTCAGGGAAGGAGGTGGCTACACCTTC
CDR3: CASVLREGGGYTF

V: TRBV7-8
J: TRBJ1-3
D: NA
size: NA
DNA: TGTGCCAGCAGGCTAAGGCGGGGGCAGGTGAACACCATATATTTT
CDR3: CASRLRRGQVNTIYF

V: TRBV2
J: TRBJ1-1
D: NA
size: NA
DNA: TGTGCTAGGGAGTTGACCGAAGCTTTCTTT
CDR3: CARELTEAFF

V: TRBV10-3
J: TRBJ1-2
D: TRBD1
size: many
DNA: TGTGCCGCACAATCGGACAGGGGGCGAGGGAACTATGGCTACACCTTC
CDR3: CAAQSDRGRGNYGYTF

V: TRBV10-3
J: TRBJ2-5
D: NA
size: NA
DNA: TGTGCCAGCAGTGAAGCGTTGGGGCTGGGAAGAGAGACCCAGTACTTC
CDR3: CASSEALGLGRETQYF

V: TRBV9
J: TRBJ2-7
D: TRBD2
size: NA
DNA: TGTGCCAGCAGCGTAAAATGGGAGGGAGGCGAGCAGTACTTC
CDR3: CASSVKWEGGEQYF

V: TRBV5-1
J: TRBJ1-4
D: NA
size: few
DNA: TGCGCCAGCAGACTGACAGCGGATGAAAAACTGTTTTTT
CDR3: CASRLTADEKLFF

V: TRBV25-1
J: TRBJ1-4
D: TRBD1
size: medium-sized
DNA: TGTGCCAGCAGTGAGGCAGGACAGGGGCGAAAACTGTTTTTT
CDR3: CASSEAGQGRKLFF

V: TRBV25-1
J: TRBJ1-2
D: NA
size: many
DNA: TGTGCCAGCAGTGACGGTTTGGTTTTTGGGTATGGCTACACCTTC
CDR3: CASSDGLVFGYGYTF

V: TRBV29-1
J: TRBJ1-4
D: NA
size: NA
DNA: TGCAGCGCATCCGGGACAACTAATGAAAAACTGTTTTTT
CDR3: CSASGTTNEKLFF

V: TRBV7-6
J: TRBJ2-5
D: NA
size: NA
DNA: NA
CDR3: CASSFYICSARVEAETQYF